This entry describes one TCR beta chain. One entry per CDR3 protein results from TCRdb running MiXCR on the RT-PCR reads. This sample yields under 200,000 distinct CDR3 sequences, of which 20% to 25% are seen a single time; about 25% belongs to the top ten. This CDR3 region has 15 residues. CDR1 is ENHRY, CDR2 SYGVKD, per germline. V lost 6 bases, J lost 7 bases, and 6 bases stayed unmatched. The data stem from a study of patients and donors after allogeneic stem cell transplantation. This chain connects TRBV10-3 to TRBJ2-1; 13 bases match TRBD2. This receptor was obtained from a human donor who was either an allogeneic HSCT recipient or a stem cell or donor lymphocyte infusion donor (not recorded which). It is not recorded whose cells these are; they may come from a transplant donor. The sequenced material came from blood, either unsorted or a sorted T cell fraction (not recorded which). The DNA of the CDR3 is TGTGCCATCAGGGAGGGACTAGCGGGATATAATGAGCAGTTCTTC. Its translation: CAIREGLAGYNEQFF.